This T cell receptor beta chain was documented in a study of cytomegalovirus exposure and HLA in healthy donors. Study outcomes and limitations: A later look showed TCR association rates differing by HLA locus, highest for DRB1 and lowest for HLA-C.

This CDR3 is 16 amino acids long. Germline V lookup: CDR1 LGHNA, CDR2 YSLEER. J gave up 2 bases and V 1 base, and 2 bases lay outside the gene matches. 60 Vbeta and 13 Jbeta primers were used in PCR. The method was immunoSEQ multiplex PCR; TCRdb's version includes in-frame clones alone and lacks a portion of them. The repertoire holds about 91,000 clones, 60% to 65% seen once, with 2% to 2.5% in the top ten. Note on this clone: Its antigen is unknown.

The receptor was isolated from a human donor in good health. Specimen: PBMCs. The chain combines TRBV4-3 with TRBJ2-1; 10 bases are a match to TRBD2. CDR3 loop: CASSQGTSGAYNEQFF. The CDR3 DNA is TGCGCCAGCAGCCAAGGAACTAGCGGGGCCTACAATGAGCAGTTCTTC.